The sample holds one count of the clone carrying this TCR beta chain. The CDR3 loop spans 14 amino acids. Per germline, CDR1 SGHTA and CDR2 FQGNSA. Trimming cost V 1 base and J 7 bases, with 11 bases left between them. These data are taken from a study of blood T cell repertoires in COVID-19. Per the authors' pipeline: Reference gene primer amplification in the assay estimated nucleated cell counts. Libraries were prepared by immunoSEQ multiplex PCR; TCRdb keeps only in-frame clonotypes and omits some of them. D and trimming were read from the DNA, whereas the V and J calls and clone size are those reported in that table. The sample lists around 140,000 clones; more than 85% were seen once.

This clonotype was sampled from a man aged 60 to 69 with active or convalescent COVID-19. V is TRBV7-2 and J is TRBJ1-5; D may be TRBD1 (6 bases). The sample was peripheral blood. The DNA of the CDR3 is TGTGCCAGCAGCTTAGGGGACACAACCCAGCCCCAGCATTTT. This translates into CASSLGDTTQPQHF. The full variable domain, its missing parts supplied by reference TRBV7-2 and TRBJ1-5, is GAGVSQSPSNKVTEKGKDVELRCDPISGHTALYWYRQSLGQGLEFLIYFQGNSAPDKSGLPSDRFSAERTGGSVSTLTIQRTQQEDSAVYLCASSLGDTTQPQHFGDGTRLSIL.